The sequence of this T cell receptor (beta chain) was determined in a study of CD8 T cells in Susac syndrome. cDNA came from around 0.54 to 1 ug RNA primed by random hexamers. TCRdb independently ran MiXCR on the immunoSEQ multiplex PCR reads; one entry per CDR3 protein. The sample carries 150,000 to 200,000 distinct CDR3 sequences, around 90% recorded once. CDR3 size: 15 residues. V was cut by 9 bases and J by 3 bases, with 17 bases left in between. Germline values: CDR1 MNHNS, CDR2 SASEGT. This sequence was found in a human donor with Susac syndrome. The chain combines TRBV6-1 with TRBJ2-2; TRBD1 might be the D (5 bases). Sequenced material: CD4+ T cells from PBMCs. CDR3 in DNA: TGTGCCAGTAGGCAGGGTTATATGGACACCGGGGAGCTGTTTTTT. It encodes CASRQGYMDTGELFF.